The rows below give T cell receptor beta chains drawn from one sample of a study of T cell changes during pregnancy in multiple sclerosis. Profiling relied on immunoSEQ multiplex PCR, and the TCRdb table lists in-frame clones only, not all of them. The sample lists more than 80,000 clones; under 95% were seen once. The source was peripheral blood, collected after pregnancy. These receptor sequences come from a female donor with multiple sclerosis, enrolled in a pregnancy study. CDR3s include the opening cysteine and the closing phenylalanine or tryptophan. D genes are given only for firm matches. Only part of the rows carry a size: once, few, many, or a class if the clone is expanded.

>TRBD2|TRBV9|.|TRBJ2-1
CASRSNRGLAGDNEQFF
TGTGCCAGCAGGAGTAACCGGGGACTAGCGGGGGACAATGAGCAGTTCTTC
>.|TRBV5-6|once|TRBJ2-7
CASSLLQGYEQYF
TGTGCCAGCAGCTTGTTACAGGGTTACGAGCAGTACTTC
>TRBD2|TRBV28|.|TRBJ2-7
CASSLPGGPSYEQYF
TGTGCCAGCAGTTTACCGGGAGGGCCTTCCTACGAGCAGTACTTC
>TRBD1|TRBV10-3|.|TRBJ1-2
CAISLTGRGASGYTF
TGTGCCATCAGTTTGACAGGGAGAGGGGCTAGCGGCTACACCTTC
>TRBD1|TRBV6-5|.|TRBJ1-5
CASSRDREGQPQHF
TGTGCCAGCAGCCGGGACAGGGAAGGTCAGCCCCAGCATTTT
>.|TRBV19|.|TRBJ1-2
CASSPSGVPIDYGYTF
TGTGCCAGTAGTCCCAGCGGTGTTCCGATTGACTATGGCTACACCTTC
>TRBD2|TRBV4-1|.|TRBJ2-5
CASSQASGGTETQYF
TGCGCCAGCAGCCAAGCAAGCGGGGGGACGGAGACCCAGTACTTC
>TRBD1|TRBV19|.|TRBJ1-2
CASTLTGDYGYTF
TGTGCCAGTACCTTGACAGGGGACTATGGCTACACCTTC
>TRBD2|TRBV14|.|TRBJ2-1
CASSPISSGSYNEQFF
TGTGCCAGCAGCCCCATTTCTAGCGGGAGCTACAATGAGCAGTTCTTC
>TRBD2|TRBV7-9|once|TRBJ2-7
CASSLVAGAIHEQYF
TGTGCCAGCAGCTTAGTAGCGGGAGCAATCCACGAGCAGTACTTC
>.|TRBV5-5|.|TRBJ2-1
CASSLGSLSYNEQFF
TGTGCCAGCAGCTTGGGATCACTCTCCTACAATGAGCAGTTCTTC
>.|TRBV30|.|TRBJ1-2
CAWSGGSGALANYGYTF
TGTGCCTGGAGTGGGGGGTCAGGGGCCCTAGCTAACTATGGCTACACCTTC
>.|TRBV6-1|.|TRBJ1-1
CASRILMGAPTEAFF
TGTGCCAGCAGGATTCTCATGGGGGCGCCCACTGAAGCTTTCTTT
>TRBD2|TRBV15|.|TRBJ2-1
CATSYTSGRKSNEQFF
TGTGCCACCAGTTATACTAGCGGGAGAAAGAGCAATGAGCAGTTCTTC
>.|TRBV30|.|TRBJ1-1
CAWSTILPEAFF
TGTGCCTGGTCGACAATCCTCCCTGAAGCTTTCTTT
>TRBD2|TRBV10-3|.|TRBJ2-1
CAINTSGREAEQFF
TGTGCCATCAACACTAGCGGGAGGGAGGCTGAGCAGTTCTTC
>.|TRBV27|.|TRBJ2-3
CASSLGGRITDTQYF
TGTGCCAGCAGTTTGGGGGGACGGATCACAGATACGCAGTATTTT
>.|TRBV15|.|TRBJ1-3
CATRRDSGNTIYF
TGTGCCACCAGGCGTGACTCTGGAAACACCATATATTTT
>TRBD2|TRBV6-4|.|TRBJ2-3
CASSDSPAGGGDTQYF
TGTGCCAGCAGTGACTCACCAGCGGGAGGGGGAGATACGCAGTATTTT
>.|TRBV19|.|TRBJ1-3
CASTLSTAAFSGNTIYF
TGTGCCAGCACTCTCTCGACAGCCGCTTTCTCTGGAAACACCATATATTTT
>.|TRBV7-9|once|TRBJ2-3
CASSLGHSAAWGTQYF
TGTGCCAGCAGCTTAGGCCATAGCGCTGCTTGGGGTACGCAGTATTTT
>TRBD1|TRBV5-1|.|TRBJ2-7
CASSPSGTGGYEQYF
TGCGCCAGCAGCCCCTCCGGGACAGGGGGATACGAGCAGTACTTC